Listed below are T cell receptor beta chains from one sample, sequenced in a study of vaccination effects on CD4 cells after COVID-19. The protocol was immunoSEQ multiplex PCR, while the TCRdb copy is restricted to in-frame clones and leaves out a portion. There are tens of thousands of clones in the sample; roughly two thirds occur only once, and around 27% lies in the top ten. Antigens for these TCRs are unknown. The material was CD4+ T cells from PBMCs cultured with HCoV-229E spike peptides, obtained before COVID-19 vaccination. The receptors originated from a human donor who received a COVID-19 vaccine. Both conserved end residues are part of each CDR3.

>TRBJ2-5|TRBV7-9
CASSFTETQYF
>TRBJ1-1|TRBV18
CASSPSTSWGTEAFF
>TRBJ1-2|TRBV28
CASSPLTGLKGYTF
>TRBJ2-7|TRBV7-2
CASSLDGQGSYEQYF
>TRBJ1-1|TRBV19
CASSIRDRGLDEAFF
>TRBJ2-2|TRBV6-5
CASSYSGGLNTGELFF
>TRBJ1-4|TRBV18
CASSPGATNEKLFF
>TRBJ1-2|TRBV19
CASSIGTVYGYTF
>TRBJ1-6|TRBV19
CASSISGVNSPLHF
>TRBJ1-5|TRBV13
CASSLKSVGPQHF
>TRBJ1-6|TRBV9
CASSVVPGQGDSPLHF
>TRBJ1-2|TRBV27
CASSTLGGANYGYTF
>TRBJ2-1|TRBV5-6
CASSYPGLAVEQFF
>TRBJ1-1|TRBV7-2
CASSLTRDRMNTEAFF
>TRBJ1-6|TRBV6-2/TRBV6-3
CASSLRTGNSPLHF
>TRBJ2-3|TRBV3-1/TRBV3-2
CASSQRGTDTQYF
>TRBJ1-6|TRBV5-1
CASSLEVGSPLHF
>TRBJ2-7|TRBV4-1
CASSQAIADYYEQYF